What follows are 13 T cell receptor beta chains derived from one specimen sequenced in a study of shared clonotypes between healthy human individuals. Method: immunoSEQ multiplex PCR; TCRdb's copy keeps in-frame clones and lacks some. The sample lists 800,000 or so clones; around 96% were seen once. Naive CD8 cells lacked CD45RO, underwent positive selection for CCR7 and left out terminally differentiated effector memory CD45RA+ cells. The sequenced sample consisted of naive CD8+ T cells sorted from blood. These receptors were taken from a man aged 25 to 40 in good health.

The chain couples TRBV11-2 to TRBJ2-1; D call uncertain. Trimming left V 5 bases short and J 5 bases short, with 7 bases between. The CDR3 length is 12 residues. The germline V gene encodes CDR1 SGHAT and CDR2 FQNNGV. The CDR3 reads CASSIGHNEQFF. For the CDR3, the DNA is TGTGCCAGCAGCATCGGCCACAATGAGCAGTTCTTC.

This rearrangement joins TRBV11-2 to TRBJ1-1; the D is unclear. Trimming removed 2 bases from V and 3 bases from J, with 7 bases in between. The length of the CDR3 is 13 residues. Germline CDR1 reads SGHAT; CDR2 reads FQNNGV. The CDR3 loop is CASSLWRDTEAFF. The CDR3 nucleotides are TGTGCCAGCAGCTTATGGAGGGACACTGAAGCTTTCTTT. Variable domain in full (rest from reference TRBV11-2 and TRBJ1-1): EAGVAQSPRYKIIEKRQSVAFWCNPISGHATLYWYQQILGQGPKLLIQFQNNGVVDDSQLPKDRFSAERLKGVDSTLKIQPAKLEDSAVYLCASSLWRDTEAFFGQGTRLTVV.

The chain employs TRBV13 and TRBJ2-7; D is uncertain. Germline assignment: CDR1 PRHDT and CDR2 FYEKMQ (reference sequence). The ends were cut back, 4 bases at V and 2 bases at J, with 33 bases in the middle. The CDR3 is 21 amino acids. In nucleotides, the CDR3 is TGTGCCAGCAGCTCCCCTCCAGGTTTCGAGGAGAATCCTGCCCCTGCCTACGAGCAGTACTTC. Encoded protein: CASSSPPGFEENPAPAYEQYF.

V and J are TRBV15 and TRBJ2-2, with 12 bases fitting TRBD2. Germline CDR1 reads LNHNV; CDR2 reads YYDKDF (reference sequence). The CDR3 contains 15 residues. Unmatched junction bases numbered 2, after V lost 4 bases and J lost 5 bases. CDR3 in amino acids: CATSTGLAGTGELFF. For the CDR3, the DNA is TGTGCCACCAGCACCGGACTAGCGGGGACCGGGGAGCTGTTTTTT.

Written as DNA, the CDR3 is TGTGCCCACGGACAGGGCGGTAGTGAAGCTTTCTTT. Translated: CAHGQGGSEAFF. The chain couples TRBV30 to TRBJ1-1; 8 bases align to TRBD1. Germline CDR1 and CDR2: GTSNPN and SVGIG (reference sequence). The CDR3 length is 12 residues. With 8 bases clipped from V and 7 bases from J, the junction kept 9 bases outside the gene matches.

The V and J genes are TRBV6-4 and TRBJ2-3; unclear D gene. The V end was cut by 3 bases, the J end by 0 bases, with 7 bases between. This CDR3 has 14 amino acids. CDR1 and CDR2 from the germline V gene are MRHNA and SNTAGT. CDR3 protein: CASSESSSTDTQYF. Written as DNA, the CDR3 is TGTGCCAGCAGTGAGTCGAGCAGCACAGATACGCAGTATTTT.

The V and J genes are TRBV10-1 and TRBJ2-7; 9 bases align to TRBD1. CDR1 is WNHNN and CDR2 is SYGVQD in the germline V gene (reference sequence). This CDR3 has 14 residues. V lost 4 bases to trimming and J lost 7 bases; unmatched junction nucleotides: 8. The CDR3 here is CASSAGQGLREQYF. The CDR3 DNA is TGCGCCAGCAGTGCGGGACAGGGTTTGCGAGAGCAGTACTTC.

The chain couples TRBV19 to TRBJ1-5; 8 bases line up with TRBD1. From germline, CDR1 is LNHDA and CDR2 SQIVND (reference sequence). After removal of 10 bases from V and 4 bases from J, the junction contained 12 bases not matched to a gene. The CDR3 length is 15 residues. This chain's CDR3 is CATRTGRMANQPQHF. CDR3 bases: TGTGCCACCCGGACAGGGCGTATGGCAAATCAGCCCCAGCATTTT.

Regarding this clone: Other nucleotide sequences from this sample produce the same CDR3. The chain is built from TRBV7-9 and TRBJ2-5, with unresolved D. Germline V gene sequence: CDR1 SEHNR, CDR2 FQNEAQ (reference sequence). The ends were cut back, 2 bases at V and 2 bases at J, with 6 bases in the middle. This CDR3 spans 13 amino acids. The CDR3 sequence is CASSLLLQETQYF. CDR3 sequence (DNA): TGTGCCAGCAGCTTATTACTGCAAGAGACCCAGTACTTC.

V and J are TRBV6-5 and TRBJ2-2, with D uncertain. This CDR3 has 13 residues. Germline V CDR1 and CDR2: MNHEY, SVGAGI. V was pared by 6 bases and J by 7 bases, with 12 bases between. CDR3 region: CASSPKSYGELFF. The DNA of the CDR3 is TGTGCCAGCAGCCCCAAGAGCTACGGGGAGCTGTTTTTT.

The rearrangement uses TRBV28 and TRBJ2-7, with 12 bases aligning to TRBD2. The junction had 5 bases not matched to a gene; V was cut back by 2 bases and J by 3 bases. This CDR3 contains 16 residues. Per germline, CDR1 MDHEN and CDR2 SYDVKM. Here the CDR3 DNA reads TGTGCCAGCAGTTTAGGGACTAGCGGGCCCCTCTACGAGCAGTACTTC. It specifies CASSLGTSGPLYEQYF.

V usage is TRBV5-6 and J usage is TRBJ1-2; 8 bases line up with TRBD1. Trimming took 6 bases from V and 4 from J; bases not matched to a gene: 5. CDR3 length: 13 amino acids. Germline loops: CDR1 SGHDT, CDR2 YYEEEE. The CDR3 protein is CASNPRGLYGYTF. CDR3 nucleotides: TGTGCCAGCAACCCCAGGGGGCTCTATGGCTACACCTTC.

The chain employs TRBV7-8 and TRBJ2-1; the match to TRBD1 covers 9 bases. The J segment lost 8 bases and the V segment lost 6 bases, leaving 8 bases of the junction unmatched. CDR1 is SGHVS, CDR2 FQNEAQ, per germline. This CDR3 comprises 14 residues. CDR3 nucleotide sequence: TGTGCCAGCAGTTTGGGACAGGGAAGTGATGAGCAGTTCTTC. It encodes CASSLGQGSDEQFF.